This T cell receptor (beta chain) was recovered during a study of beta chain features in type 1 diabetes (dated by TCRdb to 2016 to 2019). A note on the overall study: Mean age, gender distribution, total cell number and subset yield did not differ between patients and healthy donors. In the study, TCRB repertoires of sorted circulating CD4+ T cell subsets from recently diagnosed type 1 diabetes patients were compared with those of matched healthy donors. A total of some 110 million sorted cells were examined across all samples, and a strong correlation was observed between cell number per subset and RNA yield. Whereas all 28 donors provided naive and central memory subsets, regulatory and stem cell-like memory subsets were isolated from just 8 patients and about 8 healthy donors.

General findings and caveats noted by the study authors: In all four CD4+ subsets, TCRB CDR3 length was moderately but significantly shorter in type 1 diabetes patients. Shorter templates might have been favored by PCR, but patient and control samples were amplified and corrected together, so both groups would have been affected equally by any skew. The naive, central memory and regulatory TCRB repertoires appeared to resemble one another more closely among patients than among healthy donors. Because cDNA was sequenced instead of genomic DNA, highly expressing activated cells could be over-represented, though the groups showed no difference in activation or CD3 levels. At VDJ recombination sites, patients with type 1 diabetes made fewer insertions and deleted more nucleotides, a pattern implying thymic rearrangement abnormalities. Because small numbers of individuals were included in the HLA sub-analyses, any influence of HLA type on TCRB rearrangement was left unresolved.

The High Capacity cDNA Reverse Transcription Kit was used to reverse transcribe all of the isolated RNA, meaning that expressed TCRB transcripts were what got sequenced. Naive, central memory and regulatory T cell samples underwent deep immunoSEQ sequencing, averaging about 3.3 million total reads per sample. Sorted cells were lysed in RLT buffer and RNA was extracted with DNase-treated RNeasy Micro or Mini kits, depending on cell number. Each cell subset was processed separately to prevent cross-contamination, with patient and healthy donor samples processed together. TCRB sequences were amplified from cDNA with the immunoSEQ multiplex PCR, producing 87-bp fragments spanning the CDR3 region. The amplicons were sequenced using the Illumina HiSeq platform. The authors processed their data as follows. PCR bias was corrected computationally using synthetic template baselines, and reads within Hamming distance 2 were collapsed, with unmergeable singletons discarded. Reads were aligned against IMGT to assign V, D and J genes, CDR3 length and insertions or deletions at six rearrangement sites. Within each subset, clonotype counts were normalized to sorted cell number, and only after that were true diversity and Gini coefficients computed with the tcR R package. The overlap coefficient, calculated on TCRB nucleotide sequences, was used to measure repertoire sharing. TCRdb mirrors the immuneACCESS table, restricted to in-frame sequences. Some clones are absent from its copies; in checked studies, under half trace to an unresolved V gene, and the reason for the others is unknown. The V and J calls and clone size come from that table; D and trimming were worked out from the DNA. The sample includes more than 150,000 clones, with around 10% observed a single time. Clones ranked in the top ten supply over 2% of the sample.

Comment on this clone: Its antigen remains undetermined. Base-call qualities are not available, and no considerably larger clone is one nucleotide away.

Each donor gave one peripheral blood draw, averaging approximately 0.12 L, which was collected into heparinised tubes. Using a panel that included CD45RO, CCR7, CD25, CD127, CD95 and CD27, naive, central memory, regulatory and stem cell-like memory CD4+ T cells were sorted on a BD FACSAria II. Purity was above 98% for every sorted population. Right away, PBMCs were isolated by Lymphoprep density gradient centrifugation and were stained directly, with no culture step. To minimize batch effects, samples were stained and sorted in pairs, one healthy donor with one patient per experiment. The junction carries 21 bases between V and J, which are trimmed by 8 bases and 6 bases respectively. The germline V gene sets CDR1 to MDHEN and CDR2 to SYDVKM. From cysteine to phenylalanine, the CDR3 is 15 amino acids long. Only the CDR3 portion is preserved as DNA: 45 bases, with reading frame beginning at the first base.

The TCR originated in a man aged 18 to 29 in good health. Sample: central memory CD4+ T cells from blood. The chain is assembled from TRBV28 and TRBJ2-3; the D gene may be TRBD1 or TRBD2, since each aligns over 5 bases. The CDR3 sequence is CASSPRGGGTDTQYF. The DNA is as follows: TGTGCCAGCTCGCCACGTGGTGGGGGAACGGATACGCAGTATTTT.